This T cell receptor beta chain was recorded in a study of T cell responses to AZD1222 COVID-19 vaccine. Assay: immunoSEQ multiplex PCR; the TCRdb copy retains only in-frame clones and omits some. The table records 72,000 or so clones, about nine tenths of them present only once. As for this clone: Its cognate antigen is unknown.

Germline V gives CDR1 LNHDA, CDR2 SQIVND (reference sequence). Trimming removed 6 bases at V and 4 bases at J, with 12 bases between. The CDR3 is 13 amino acids. Study-wide findings and caveats: With dominance at 160-218 and 743-854, vaccine-associated CD4 TCRs spanned spike. Seropositive at baseline were only a handful of AZD1222 recipients. Once two AZD1222 doses were given, Spike-specific TCR breadth and depth went up. Donors were largely white British and mainly female; clonal diversity was possibly underestimated.

V usage is TRBV19 and J usage is TRBJ1-2, with D unresolved. This sequence originates from an adult in good health. The sample here was peripheral blood, taken on day 0 of AZD1222 vaccination. For the CDR3, the DNA is TGTGCCAGTAGCCCGAGGGAGCGCTATGGCTACACCTTC. This codes for CASSPRERYGYTF.